This T cell receptor (beta chain) was profiled in a study of shared clonotypes between healthy human individuals. Here immunoSEQ multiplex PCR was the method, and the copy in TCRdb shows in-frame clones only, minus some. The sample holds roughly 1 million clones; around 76% are singletons and the top ten take around 1.5%. V lost 1 base, J lost 2 bases, and 5 bases lay in between. The germline CDR1 and CDR2 sequences are SGHAT and FQNNGV. The CDR3 covers 13 residues. As for this clone: Its antigen is not known. Additional DNA sequences in this sample encode the identical CDR3.

General study results and limits: Among donors, clonotype sharing was expected to be affected by sequencing depth.

This chain joins TRBV11-2 and TRBJ1-2; D gene unclear. Sequences were obtained from memory CD4+ T cells sorted from blood. Subset indicated: CD45RA-negative fraction. The TCR comes from a man aged 18 to 35 in good health. The CDR3 DNA reads TGTGCCAGCAGCTTAGGAGGGAACTATGGCTACACCTTC. This codes for CASSLGGNYGYTF. Full variable domain (remainder filled in from reference TRBV11-2 and TRBJ1-2): EAGVAQSPRYKIIEKRQSVAFWCNPISGHATLYWYQQILGQGPKLLIQFQNNGVVDDSQLPKDRFSAERLKGVDSTLKIQPAKLEDSAVYLCASSLGGNYGYTFGSGTRLTVV.